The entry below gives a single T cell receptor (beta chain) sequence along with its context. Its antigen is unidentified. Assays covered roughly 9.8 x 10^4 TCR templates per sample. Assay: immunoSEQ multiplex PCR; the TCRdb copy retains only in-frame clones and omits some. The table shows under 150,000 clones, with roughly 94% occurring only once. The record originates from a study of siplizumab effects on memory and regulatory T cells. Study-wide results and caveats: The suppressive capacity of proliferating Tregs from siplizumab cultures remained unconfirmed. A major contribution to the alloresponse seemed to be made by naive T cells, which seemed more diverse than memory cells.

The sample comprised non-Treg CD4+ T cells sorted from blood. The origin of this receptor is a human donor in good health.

The CDR3, as DNA: TGTGCCAGCAGTCCGGGGACAGGGTACTCCGGCTATGGCTACACCTTC. Its protein product is CASSPGTGYSGYGYTF. The chain employs TRBV27 and TRBJ1-2, with 9 nucleotides matching TRBD1. This CDR3 spans 16 amino acids. Germline-derived CDR1 and CDR2 are MNHEY and SMNVEV (reference sequence). After removal of 5 bases from V and 4 bases from J, the junction contained 11 bases not matched to a gene.